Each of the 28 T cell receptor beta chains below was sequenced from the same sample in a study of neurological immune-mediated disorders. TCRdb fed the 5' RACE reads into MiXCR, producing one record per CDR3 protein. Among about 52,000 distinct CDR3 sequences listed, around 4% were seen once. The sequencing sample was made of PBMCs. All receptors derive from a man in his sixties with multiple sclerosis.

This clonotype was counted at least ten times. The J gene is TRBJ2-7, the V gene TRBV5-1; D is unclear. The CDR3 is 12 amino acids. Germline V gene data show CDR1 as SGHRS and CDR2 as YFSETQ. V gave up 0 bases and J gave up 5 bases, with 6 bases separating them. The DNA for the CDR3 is TGCGCCAGCAGCTTGGAGGCAGACGAGCAGTACTTC. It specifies CASSLEADEQYF.

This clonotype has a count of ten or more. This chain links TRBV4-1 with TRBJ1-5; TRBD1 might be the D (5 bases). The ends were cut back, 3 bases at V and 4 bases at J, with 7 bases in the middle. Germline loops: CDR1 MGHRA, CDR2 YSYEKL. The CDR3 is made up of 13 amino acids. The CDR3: CASSQGQNQPQHF. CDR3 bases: TGCGCCAGCAGCCAGGGGCAGAATCAGCCCCAGCATTTT.

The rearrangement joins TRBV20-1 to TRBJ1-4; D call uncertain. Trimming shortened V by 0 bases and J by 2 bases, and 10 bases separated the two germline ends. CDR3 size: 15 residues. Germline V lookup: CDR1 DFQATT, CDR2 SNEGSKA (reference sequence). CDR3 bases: TGCAGTGCTAGAGATCTTCGGGTGACTAATGAAAAACTGTTTTTT. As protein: CSARDLRVTNEKLFF.

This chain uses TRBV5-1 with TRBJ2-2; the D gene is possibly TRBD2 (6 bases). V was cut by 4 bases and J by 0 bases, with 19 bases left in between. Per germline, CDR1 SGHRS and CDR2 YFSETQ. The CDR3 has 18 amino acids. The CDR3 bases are TGCGCCAGCAGCGCCGGTGGGCCAGCGGGTACGAACACCGGGGAGCTGTTTTTT. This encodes CASSAGGPAGTNTGELFF.

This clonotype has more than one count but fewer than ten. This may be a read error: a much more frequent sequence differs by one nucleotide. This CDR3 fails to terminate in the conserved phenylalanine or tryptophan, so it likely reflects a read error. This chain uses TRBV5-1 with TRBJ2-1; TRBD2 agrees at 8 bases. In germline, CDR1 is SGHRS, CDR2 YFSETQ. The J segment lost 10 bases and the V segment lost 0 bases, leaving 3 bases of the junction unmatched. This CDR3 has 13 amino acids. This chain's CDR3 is CASSLGLAQEQFC. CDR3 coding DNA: TGCGCCAGCAGCTTGGGACTAGCGCAGGAGCAGTTCTGC.

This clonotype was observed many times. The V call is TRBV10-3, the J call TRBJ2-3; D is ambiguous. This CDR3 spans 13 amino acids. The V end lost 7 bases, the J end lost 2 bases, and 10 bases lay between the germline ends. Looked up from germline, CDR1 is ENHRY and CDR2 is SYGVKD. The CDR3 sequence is CAITRDTTDTQYF. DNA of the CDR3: TGTGCCATCACCAGAGATACCACAGATACGCAGTATTTT.

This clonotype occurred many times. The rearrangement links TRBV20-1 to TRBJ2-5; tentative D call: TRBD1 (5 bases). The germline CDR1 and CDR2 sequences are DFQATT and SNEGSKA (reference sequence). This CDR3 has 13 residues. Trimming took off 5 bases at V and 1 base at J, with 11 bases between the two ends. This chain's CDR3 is CSAPRTLQETQYF. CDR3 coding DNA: TGCAGTGCTCCCCGGACACTCCAAGAGACCCAGTACTTC.

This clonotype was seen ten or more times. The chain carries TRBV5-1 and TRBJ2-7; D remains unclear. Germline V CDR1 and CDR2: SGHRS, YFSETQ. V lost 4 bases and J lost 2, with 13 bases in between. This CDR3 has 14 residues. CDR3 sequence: CASSLTIGAYEQYF. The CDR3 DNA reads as TGCGCCAGCAGCCTTACCATTGGGGCCTACGAGCAGTACTTC.

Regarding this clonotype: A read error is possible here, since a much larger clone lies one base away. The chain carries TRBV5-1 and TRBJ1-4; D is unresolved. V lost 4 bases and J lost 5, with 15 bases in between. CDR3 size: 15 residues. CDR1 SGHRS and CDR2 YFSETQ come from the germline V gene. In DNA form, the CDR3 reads TGCGCCAGCAGCGACTGGACGGGAGTGAATGAAAAACTGTTTTTT. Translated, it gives CASSDWTGVNEKLFF.

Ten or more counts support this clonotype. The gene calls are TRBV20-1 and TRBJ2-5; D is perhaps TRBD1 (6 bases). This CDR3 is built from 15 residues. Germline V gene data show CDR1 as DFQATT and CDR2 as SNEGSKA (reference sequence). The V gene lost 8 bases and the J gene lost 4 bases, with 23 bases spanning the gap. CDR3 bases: TGCAGTACAAATCCTCCGACAGGCCTTCTAGAGACCCAGTACTTC. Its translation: CSTNPPTGLLETQYF.

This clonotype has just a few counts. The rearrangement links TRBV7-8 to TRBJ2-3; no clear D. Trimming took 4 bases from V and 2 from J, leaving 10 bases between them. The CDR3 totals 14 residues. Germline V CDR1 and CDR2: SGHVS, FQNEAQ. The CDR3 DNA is TGTGCCAGCAGCTCCCAACAGTTCACAGATACGCAGTATTTT. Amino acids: CASSSQQFTDTQYF. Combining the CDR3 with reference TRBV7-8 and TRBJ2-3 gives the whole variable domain GAGVSQSPRYKVAKRGQDVALRCDPISGHVSLFWYQQALGQGPEFLTYFQNEAQLDKSGLPSDRFFAERPEGSVSTLKIQRTQQEDSAVYLCASSSQQFTDTQYFGPGTRLTVL.

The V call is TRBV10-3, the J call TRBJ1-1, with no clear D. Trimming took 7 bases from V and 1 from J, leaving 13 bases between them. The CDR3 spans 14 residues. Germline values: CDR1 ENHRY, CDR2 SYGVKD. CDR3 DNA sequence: TGTGCCATCAAGGATCGGGATCGGAACACTGAAGCTTTCTTT. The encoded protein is CAIKDRDRNTEAFF.

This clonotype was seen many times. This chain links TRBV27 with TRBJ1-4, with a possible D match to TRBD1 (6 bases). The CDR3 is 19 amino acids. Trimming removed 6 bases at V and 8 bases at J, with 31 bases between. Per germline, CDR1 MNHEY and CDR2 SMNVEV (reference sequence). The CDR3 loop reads CASSPTRGVHRATSEKLFF. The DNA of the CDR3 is TGTGCCAGCAGCCCTACTAGGGGGGTACATAGGGCCACCTCGGAAAAACTGTTTTTT.

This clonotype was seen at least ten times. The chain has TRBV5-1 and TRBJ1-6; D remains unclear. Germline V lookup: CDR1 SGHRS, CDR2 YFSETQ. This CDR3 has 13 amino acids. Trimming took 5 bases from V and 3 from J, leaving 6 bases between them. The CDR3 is CASRTVYNSPLHF. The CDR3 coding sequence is TGCGCCAGCAGAACAGTCTATAATTCACCCCTCCACTTT.

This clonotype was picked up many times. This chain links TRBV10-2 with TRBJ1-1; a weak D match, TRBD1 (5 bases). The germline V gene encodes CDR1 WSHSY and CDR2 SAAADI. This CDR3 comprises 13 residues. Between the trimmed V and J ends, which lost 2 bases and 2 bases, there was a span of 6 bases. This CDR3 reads CASSEQGNTEAFF. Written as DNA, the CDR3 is TGCGCCAGCAGTGAGCAGGGTAACACTGAAGCTTTCTTT.

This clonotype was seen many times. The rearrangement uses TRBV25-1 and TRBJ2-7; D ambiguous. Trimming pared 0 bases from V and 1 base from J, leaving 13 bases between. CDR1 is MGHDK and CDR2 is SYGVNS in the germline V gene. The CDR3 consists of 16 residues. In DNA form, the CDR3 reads TGTGCCAGCAGTGAATATGTGCAGGAGCCATCCTACGAGCAGTACTTC. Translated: CASSEYVQEPSYEQYF.

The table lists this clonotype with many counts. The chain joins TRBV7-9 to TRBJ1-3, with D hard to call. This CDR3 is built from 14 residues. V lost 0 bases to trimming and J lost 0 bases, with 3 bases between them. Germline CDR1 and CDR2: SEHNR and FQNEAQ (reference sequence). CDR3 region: CASSLASSGNTIYF. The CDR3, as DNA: TGTGCCAGCAGCTTAGCTAGCTCTGGAAACACCATATATTTT.

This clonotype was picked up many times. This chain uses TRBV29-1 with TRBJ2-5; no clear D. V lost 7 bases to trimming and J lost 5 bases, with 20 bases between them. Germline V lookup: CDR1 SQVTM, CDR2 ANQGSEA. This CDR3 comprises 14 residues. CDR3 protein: CSAPPIGVGETQYF. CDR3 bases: TGCAGCGCCCCACCAATTGGGGTCGGGGAGACCCAGTACTTC.

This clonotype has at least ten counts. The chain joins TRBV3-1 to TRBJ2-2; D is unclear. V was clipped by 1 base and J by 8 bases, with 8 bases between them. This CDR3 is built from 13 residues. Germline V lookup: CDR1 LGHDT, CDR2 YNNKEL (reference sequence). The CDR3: CASSQALLGELFF. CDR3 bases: TGTGCCAGCAGCCAAGCCCTATTAGGGGAGCTGTTTTTT.

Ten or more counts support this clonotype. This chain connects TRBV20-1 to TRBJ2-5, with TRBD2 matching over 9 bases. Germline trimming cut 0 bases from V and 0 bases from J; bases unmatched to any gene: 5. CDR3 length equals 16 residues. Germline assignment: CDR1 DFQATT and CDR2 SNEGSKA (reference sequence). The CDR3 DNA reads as TGCAGTGCTAGAGATTGGCTAGCGGGGTACCAAGAGACCCAGTACTTC. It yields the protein CSARDWLAGYQETQYF.

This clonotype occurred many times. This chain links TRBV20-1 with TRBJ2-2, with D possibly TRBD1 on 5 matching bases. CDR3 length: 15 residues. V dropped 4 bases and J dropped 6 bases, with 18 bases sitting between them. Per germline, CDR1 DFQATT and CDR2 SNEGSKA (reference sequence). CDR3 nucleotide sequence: TGCAGTGCTATGGCTCTAGGGGCCTCCGCCGGGGAGCTGTTTTTT. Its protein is CSAMALGASAGELFF.

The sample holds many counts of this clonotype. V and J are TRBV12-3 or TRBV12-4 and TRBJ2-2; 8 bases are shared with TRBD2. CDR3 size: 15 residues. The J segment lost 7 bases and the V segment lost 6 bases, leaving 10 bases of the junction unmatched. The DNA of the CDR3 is TGTGCCAGCAGGCTTCGGGGGGGTCTGGTCGGGGAGCTGTTTTTT. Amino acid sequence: CASRLRGGLVGELFF.

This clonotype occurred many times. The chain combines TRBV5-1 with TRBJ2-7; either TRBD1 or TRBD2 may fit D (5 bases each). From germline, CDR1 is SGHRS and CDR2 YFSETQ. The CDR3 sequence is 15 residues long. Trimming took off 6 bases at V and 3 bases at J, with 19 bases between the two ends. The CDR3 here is CASKTRDEGFYEQYF. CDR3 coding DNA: TGCGCCAGCAAGACCCGGGACGAAGGCTTCTACGAGCAGTACTTC.

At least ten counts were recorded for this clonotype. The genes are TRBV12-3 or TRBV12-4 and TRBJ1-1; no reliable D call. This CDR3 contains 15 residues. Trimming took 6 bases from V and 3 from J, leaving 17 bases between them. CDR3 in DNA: TGTGCCAGCAGCTACCGAGGCGGATCACACACTGAAGCTTTCTTT. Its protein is CASSYRGGSHTEAFF.

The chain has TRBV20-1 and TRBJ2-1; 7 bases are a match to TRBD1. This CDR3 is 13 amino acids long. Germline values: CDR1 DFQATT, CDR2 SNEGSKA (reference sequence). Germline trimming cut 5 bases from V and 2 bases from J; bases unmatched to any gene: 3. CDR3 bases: TGCAGTGCTTCGACAGGGACCTACAATGAGCAGTTCTTC. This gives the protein CSASTGTYNEQFF.

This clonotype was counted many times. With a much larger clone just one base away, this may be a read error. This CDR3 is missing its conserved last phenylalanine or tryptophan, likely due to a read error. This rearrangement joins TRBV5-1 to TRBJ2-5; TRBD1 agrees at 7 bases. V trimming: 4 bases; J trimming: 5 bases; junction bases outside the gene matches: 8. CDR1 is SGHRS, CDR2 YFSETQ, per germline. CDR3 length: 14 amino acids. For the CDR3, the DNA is TGCGCCAGCAGCCTCCGAGGGGGCGGCGAGACCCAGTACTGC. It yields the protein CASSLRGGGETQYC.

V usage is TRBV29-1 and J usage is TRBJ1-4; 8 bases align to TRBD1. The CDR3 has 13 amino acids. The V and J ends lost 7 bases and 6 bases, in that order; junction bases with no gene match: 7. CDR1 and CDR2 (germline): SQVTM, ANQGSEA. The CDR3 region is CSADRGGDEKLFF. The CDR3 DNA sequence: TGCAGCGCTGACAGGGGCGGTGATGAAAAACTGTTTTTT. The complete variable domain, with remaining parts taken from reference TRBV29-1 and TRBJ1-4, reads SAVISQKPSRDICQRGTSLTIQCQVDSQVTMMFWYRQQPGQSLTLIATANQGSEATYESGFVIDKFPISRPNLTFSTLTVSNMSPEDSSIYLCSADRGGDEKLFFGSGTQLSVL.

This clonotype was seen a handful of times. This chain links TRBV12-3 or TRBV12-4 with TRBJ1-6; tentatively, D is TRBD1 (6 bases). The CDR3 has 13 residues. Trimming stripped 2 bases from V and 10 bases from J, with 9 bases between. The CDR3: CASSLQGSSPLHF. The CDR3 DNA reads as TGTGCCAGCAGTTTACAGGGGAGCTCACCCCTCCACTTT.